This TCR beta chain derives from a study of cytomegalovirus exposure and HLA in healthy donors. Study overall: From around 180 million T cells, an earlier analysis saw approximately 110 million unique TCR beta sequences.

With 60 Vbeta and 13 Jbeta primers, the PCR was carried out. Profiling relied on immunoSEQ multiplex PCR, and the TCRdb table lists in-frame clones only, not all of them. The sample includes some 150,000 clones, 70% to 85% of them seen just once. This clone was picked up a small number of times. Its antigen is currently unknown. From germline, CDR1 is LGHNA and CDR2 YSLEER. CDR3 length: 16 residues. Unmatched junction bases numbered 4, after V lost 0 bases and J lost 2 bases. Study findings and constraints: Among the CMV-associated chains, three were confirmed in vitro as specific for CMV antigens. Only CMV serostatus was available as immune exposure information. As a later analysis showed, a missense DCLRE1C variant was linked to trimming of TCR beta V- and J-genes.

This clonotype was obtained from a human donor in good health. This chain connects TRBV4-3 to TRBJ2-7, with TRBD2 matching 10 bases. Sequencing was performed on PBMCs. CDR3 nucleotides: TGCGCCAGCAGCCAAGACCATAGCGGGGGGACCTACGAGCAGTACTTC. As protein: CASSQDHSGGTYEQYF.